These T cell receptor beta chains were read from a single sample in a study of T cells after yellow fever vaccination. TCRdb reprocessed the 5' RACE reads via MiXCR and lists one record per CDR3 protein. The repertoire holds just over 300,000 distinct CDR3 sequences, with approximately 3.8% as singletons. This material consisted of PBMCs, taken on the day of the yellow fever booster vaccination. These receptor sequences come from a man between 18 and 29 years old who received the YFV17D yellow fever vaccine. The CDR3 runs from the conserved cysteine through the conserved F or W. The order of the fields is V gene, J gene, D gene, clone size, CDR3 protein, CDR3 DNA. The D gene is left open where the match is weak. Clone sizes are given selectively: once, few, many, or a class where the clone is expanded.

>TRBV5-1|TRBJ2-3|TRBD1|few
CASSLAGTGVTDTQYF
TGCGCCAGCAGCTTGGCCGGGACAGGGGTCACAGATACGCAGTATTTT
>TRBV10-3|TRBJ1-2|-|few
CAISDDRPSGEGYTF
TGTGCCATCAGTGATGACAGGCCATCCGGGGAGGGCTACACCTTC
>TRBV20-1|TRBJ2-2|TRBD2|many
CSARDPSGANTGELFF
TGCAGTGCTAGAGATCCCAGCGGGGCGAACACCGGGGAGCTGTTTTTT
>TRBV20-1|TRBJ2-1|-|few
CSARTIGRVNEQFF
TGCAGTGCAAGGACTATAGGCCGGGTCAATGAGCAGTTCTTC
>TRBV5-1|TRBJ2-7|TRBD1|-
CASSLVPGGYEQYF
TGCGCCAGCAGCTTGGTACCAGGGGGATACGAGCAGTACTTC
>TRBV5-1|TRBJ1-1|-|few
CASSERARDRTEAFF
TGCGCCAGCAGCGAGCGGGCCCGGGACCGGACTGAAGCTTTCTTT
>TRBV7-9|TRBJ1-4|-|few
CASSLRDPVREKLFF
TGTGCCAGCAGCCTCCGGGACCCCGTCAGGGAAAAACTGTTTTTT
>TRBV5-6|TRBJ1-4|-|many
CASSLFDRSDEKLFF
TGTGCCAGCAGCTTGTTCGACAGGAGTGATGAAAAACTGTTTTTT
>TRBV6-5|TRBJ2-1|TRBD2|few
CASSYSYRAGAYNEQFF
TGTGCCAGCAGTTACTCGTACAGAGCGGGAGCCTACAATGAGCAGTTCTTC
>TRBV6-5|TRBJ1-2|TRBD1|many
CAGTGVYGYTF
TGTGCCGGGACAGGGGTCTATGGCTACACCTTC
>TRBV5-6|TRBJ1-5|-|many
CASSLGGGRNQPQHF
TGTGCCAGCAGCTTGGGGGGAGGCCGCAATCAGCCCCAGCATTTT
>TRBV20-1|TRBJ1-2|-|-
CSARDYSANYGYTF
TGCAGTGCTAGAGATTACAGCGCTAACTATGGCTACACCTTC
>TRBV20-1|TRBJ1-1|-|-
CSARGSSSGFTEAFF
TGCAGTGCTAGGGGATCAAGTTCGGGGTTCACTGAAGCTTTCTTT
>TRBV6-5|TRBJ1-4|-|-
CASRTRAFNEKLFF
TGTGCCAGCAGGACACGGGCCTTTAATGAAAAACTGTTTTTT
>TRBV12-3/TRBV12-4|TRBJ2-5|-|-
CASSLSSLQETQYF
TGTGCCAGCAGTTTATCCAGCTTACAAGAGACCCAGTACTTC